This T cell receptor beta chain appears in the sequencing data of a study of control samples from healthy donors and cancer patients. This clone came up once. Assay: immunoSEQ multiplex PCR; the TCRdb copy retains only in-frame clones and omits some. The sample holds 90,000 to 100,000 clones; about 79% are singletons and the top ten take over 9.5%. Trimming stripped 4 bases from V and 2 bases from J, with 11 bases between. CDR1 MNHEY and CDR2 SVGEGT come from the germline V gene. The CDR3 is made up of 14 amino acids. Sequenced: blood. The rearrangement uses TRBV6-2 or TRBV6-3 and TRBJ1-1; D perhaps matches TRBD1 (5 bases). The TCR was taken from a woman aged 30 to 39 in good health. CDR3 nucleotide sequence: TGTGCCAGCAGTTTCGGAGGGGTTAACACTGAAGCTTTCTTT. As protein: CASSFGGVNTEAFF.